The 8 T cell receptor beta chains below all came from one sample that was sequenced in a study of CD8 T cells in ankylosing spondylitis. One entry per CDR3 protein results from TCRdb running MiXCR on the 5' RACE reads. The table shows 200,000 to 250,000 distinct CDR3 sequences, with 15% to 20% occurring only once. For these receptors, no antigen is known. The study's findings and limits: Seemingly distinctive of ankylosing spondylitis blood was a TCR beta motif formed by eight highly homologous variants.

What was sequenced was blood, either unsorted or a sorted T cell fraction (not recorded which). All receptors derive from a male donor with ankylosing spondylitis.

This clonotype occurred many times. The chain employs TRBV10-2 and TRBJ2-7; D is undetermined. The CDR3 extends over 13 amino acids. CDR1 and CDR2 from the germline V gene are WSHSY and SAAADI. Trimming left V 2 bases short and J 0 bases short, with 5 bases between. The CDR3 is CASSEGNSYEQYF. CDR3 in DNA: TGCGCCAGCAGTGAGGGTAACTCCTACGAGCAGTACTTC.

The chain has TRBV12-3 or TRBV12-4 and TRBJ2-3, with D unresolved. Trimming pared 6 bases from V and 0 bases from J, leaving 13 bases between. CDR3 length equals 15 residues. The CDR3 DNA follows: TGTGCCAGCAGACCCATCGAGACTAGCACAGATACGCAGTATTTT. Translated: CASRPIETSTDTQYF.

At least ten counts were recorded for this clonotype. The rearrangement joins TRBV29-1 to TRBJ1-1; TRBD1 agrees at 8 bases. Germline values: CDR1 SQVTM, CDR2 ANQGSEA. CDR3 length: 11 residues. After removal of 4 bases from V and 7 bases from J, the junction contained 2 bases not matched to a gene. CDR3 DNA sequence: TGCAGCGTTGCAGGGGGCAATGAAGCTTTCTTT. Residues: CSVAGGNEAFF.

This clonotype has a handful of counts. The chain employs TRBV7-8 and TRBJ2-1, with 7 bases identical to TRBD2. The CDR3 has 15 residues. Germline V lookup: CDR1 SGHVS, CDR2 FQNEAQ. The V segment lost 1 base and the J segment 9 bases; nucleotides outside the gene matches: 9. The CDR3 reads CASSLGWIERGEQFF. The CDR3 DNA reads TGTGCCAGCAGCTTAGGATGGATCGAGCGGGGTGAGCAGTTCTTC.

This clonotype was seen a handful of times. The V call is TRBV7-9, the J call TRBJ2-6; TRBD2 agrees at 8 bases. V dropped 3 bases and J dropped 0; count of bases not matched to a gene: 10. The CDR3 has 19 amino acids. CDR1 and CDR2 from the germline V gene are SEHNR and FQNEAQ (reference sequence). CDR3 nucleotide sequence: TGTGCCAGCAGCTTCCACTTAGCGGGGCCAAGCTCTGGGGCCAACGTCCTGACTTTC. Its protein is CASSFHLAGPSSGANVLTF.

This clonotype was detected ten times or more. No DNA is shown, since the ends of the CDR3 on it are uncertain; the CDR3 is the one TCRdb lists. The chain is built from TRBV12-3 or TRBV12-4 and TRBJ1-4; TRBD1, the table's D call, was not compared with the DNA. The CDR3 length equals 14 residues, ends included. The CDR3 spells CASSFSGPGEKLFF.

The chain links TRBV29-1 to TRBJ2-7; 12 positions match TRBD2. The CDR3 covers 17 residues. Trimming cost V 6 bases and J 4 bases; bases outside gene matches: 16. Germline V lookup: CDR1 SQVTM, CDR2 ANQGSEA. The CDR3 DNA is TGCAGCGTCGTCTTTCCGGGACTAGCGGGTACAGGATACGAGCAGTACTTC. It specifies CSVVFPGLAGTGYEQYF.

The V call is TRBV13, the J call TRBJ2-1; perhaps TRBD2 as D (8 bases). Trimming removed 8 bases from V and 8 bases from J, with 19 bases in between. This CDR3 region has 14 residues. Germline V gene sequence: CDR1 PRHDT, CDR2 FYEKMQ (reference sequence). CDR3 amino acids: CASQGGGGPYEQFF. For the CDR3, the DNA is TGTGCCAGCCAGGGGGGCGGGGGGCCATATGAGCAGTTCTTC.